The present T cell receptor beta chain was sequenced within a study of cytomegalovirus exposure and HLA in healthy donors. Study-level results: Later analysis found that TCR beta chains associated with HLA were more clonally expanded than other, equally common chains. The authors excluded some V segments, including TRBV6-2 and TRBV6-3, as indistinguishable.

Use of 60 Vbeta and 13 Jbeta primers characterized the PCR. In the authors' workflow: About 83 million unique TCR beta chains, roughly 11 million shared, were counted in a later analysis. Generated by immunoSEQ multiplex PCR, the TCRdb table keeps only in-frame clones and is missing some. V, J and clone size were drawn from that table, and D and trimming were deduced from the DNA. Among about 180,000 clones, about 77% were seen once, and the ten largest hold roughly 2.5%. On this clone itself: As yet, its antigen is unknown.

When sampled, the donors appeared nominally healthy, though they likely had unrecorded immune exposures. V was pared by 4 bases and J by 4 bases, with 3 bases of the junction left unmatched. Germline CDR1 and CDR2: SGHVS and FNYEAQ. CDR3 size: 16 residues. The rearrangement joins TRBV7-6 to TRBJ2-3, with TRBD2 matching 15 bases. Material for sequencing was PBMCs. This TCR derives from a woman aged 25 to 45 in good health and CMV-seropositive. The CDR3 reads CASSSRTSGGADTQYF. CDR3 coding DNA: TGTGCCAGCAGCTCACGGACTAGCGGGGGGGCAGATACGCAGTATTTT.